What follows are 24 T cell receptor beta chains derived from one specimen sequenced in a study of T cells in localized non-small cell lung cancer. TCRdb keeps only in-frame clones here, not all; method: immunoSEQ multiplex PCR. The top ten hold around 3.8% of the sample, which has about 33,000 clones, around 84% seen once. This specimen was peripheral blood, taken before any cancer treatment. The source of these receptors is a male donor aged 60 or older with stage III lung adenocarcinoma.

A few counts support this clone. The gene calls are TRBV11-2 and TRBJ2-2; D is ambiguous. Trimming removed 4 bases from V and 6 bases from J, with 9 bases in between. The CDR3 covers 13 residues. In germline, CDR1 is SGHAT, CDR2 FQNNGV. CDR3 residues: CASSSRGSGELFF. The DNA of the CDR3 is TGTGCCAGCAGCTCCCGTGGGTCCGGGGAGCTGTTTTTT.

V and J are TRBV27 and TRBJ2-1; D is tentatively TRBD1 or TRBD2 (5 bases each). The CDR3 totals 12 residues. Trimming cost V 0 bases and J 9 bases, with 6 bases left between them. Germline V gene lookup returns CDR1 MNHEY and CDR2 SMNVEV (reference sequence). CDR3 DNA sequence: TGTGCCAGCAGTTTATCGAGGGGTGAGCAGTTCTTC. Protein sequence: CASSLSRGEQFF.

This chain links TRBV19 with TRBJ1-2, with 8 bases matching TRBD1. The ends lost 6 bases at V and 5 bases at J; junction bases unmatched: 5. CDR3 size: 13 residues. The V gene's germline CDR1 is LNHDA and CDR2 SQIVND (reference sequence). For the CDR3, the DNA is TGTGCCAGTAGGGACAGGGTAAGATATGGCTACACCTTC. It codes for CASRDRVRYGYTF.

The V and J genes are TRBV5-1 and TRBJ1-3; 8 positions match TRBD1. This CDR3 has 16 residues. Germline CDR1 and CDR2: SGHRS and YFSETQ. Germline trimming cut 0 bases from V and 6 bases from J; bases unmatched to any gene: 8. CDR3 region: CASSLGGTGQQNTIYF. The CDR3 coding sequence is TGCGCCAGCAGCTTGGGCGGGACAGGACAACAAAACACCATATATTTT.

Turning to this clone: The junction departs from the called germline gene at one end, perhaps through a read error. The chain uses TRBV7-7 and TRBJ2-5, with D hard to call. The CDR3 contains 13 residues. CDR1 and CDR2 (germline): SSHAT, FNYEAQ (reference sequence). The CDR3 DNA reads as TGTGCTAGCAGCCCCCACATGGGTGAGACCCAGTACTTC. It is translated as CASSPHMGETQYF.

The chain has TRBV11-3 and TRBJ2-7; 11 nucleotides line up with TRBD1. Germline CDR1 is SGHNT and CDR2 is YENEEA. The J segment lost 4 bases and the V segment lost 5 bases, leaving 4 bases of the junction unmatched. The CDR3 contains 14 residues. This CDR3 is CASSPGQGAYEQYF. The CDR3 DNA reads as TGTGCCAGCAGCCCCGGACAGGGGGCTTACGAGCAGTACTTC.

This clone was recorded once. The CDR3 DNA follows: TGTGCCAGCAGCACAAGGCTAGCGGGGGTCTACGAGCAGTACTTC. It is translated as CASSTRLAGVYEQYF. The V gene is TRBV11-1, the J gene TRBJ2-7; TRBD2 matches 10 bases. This CDR3 spans 15 amino acids. Germline CDR1 SGHAT, CDR2 FQDESV (reference sequence). V lost 5 bases, J lost 3 bases, and 7 bases stayed unmatched.

The CDR3 bases are TGTGCCAGCAAGACCCTGGGAAACACTGAAGCTTTCTTT. Translating it yields CASKTLGNTEAFF. This sequence joins TRBV6-1 and TRBJ1-1, with D unclear. This CDR3 has 13 residues. The V end was cut by 7 bases, the J end by 2 bases, with 11 bases between. Germline V CDR1 and CDR2: MNHNS, SASEGT.

About this clone itself: Given a much more abundant clone one base away, this may be a read error. V and J are TRBV5-1 and TRBJ1-1, with D unresolved. The germline V gene encodes CDR1 SGHRS and CDR2 YFSETQ. The CDR3 loop spans 13 amino acids. The CDR3: CASTLDGNTEAFF. CDR3 DNA sequence: TGCGCCAGCACCTTGGACGGGAACACTGAAGCTTTCTTT.

The rearrangement uses TRBV19 and TRBJ2-7, with D perhaps matching TRBD1 (6 bases). Germline CDR1 LNHDA, CDR2 SQIVND (reference sequence). There are 15 residues in the CDR3. V gave up 3 bases and J gave up 1 base, with 13 bases separating them. This chain's CDR3 is CASSMLTGLSYEQYF. CDR3 DNA: TGTGCCAGTAGTATGCTGACAGGTTTGTCCTACGAGCAGTACTTC.

The rearrangement uses TRBV19 and TRBJ2-7; D unclear. CDR1 and CDR2 (germline): LNHDA, SQIVND (reference sequence). The CDR3 runs to 14 residues. V was pared by 7 bases and J by 3 bases, with 16 bases between. CDR3 nucleotide sequence: TGTGCCAGTACCGGAACTGGACCGAGCTACGAGCAGTACTTC. Protein product: CASTGTGPSYEQYF.

The chain recombines TRBV27 with TRBJ2-5; the D gene is possibly TRBD2 (7 bases). Germline values: CDR1 MNHEY, CDR2 SMNVEV (reference sequence). Trimming removed 0 bases at V and 5 bases at J, with 16 bases between. This CDR3 spans 16 amino acids. CDR3 DNA: TGTGCCAGCAGTTTATCGGGGGGGGCGCTTGTGGAGACCCAGTACTTC. It codes for CASSLSGGALVETQYF.

The chain joins TRBV5-6 to TRBJ1-5; 9 nucleotides line up with TRBD1. The V segment lost 4 bases and the J segment 1 base; nucleotides outside the gene matches: 3. Germline lookup yields CDR1 SGHDT and CDR2 YYEEEE. The CDR3 runs 15 residues. CDR3 sequence reads: CASSLGQGSNQPQHF. CDR3 DNA sequence: TGTGCCAGCAGCCTGGGACAGGGCAGCAATCAGCCCCAGCATTTT.

This chain connects TRBV4-1 to TRBJ2-1, with D unresolved. This CDR3 is built from 17 residues. Germline V gene sequence: CDR1 MGHRA, CDR2 YSYEKL. The germline V and J ends were trimmed by 4 bases and 4 bases, with 20 bases remaining between them. CDR3 protein: CASSPPTGKDRYNEQFF. CDR3 in DNA: TGCGCCAGCAGCCCCCCCACCGGCAAAGATAGGTACAATGAGCAGTTCTTC.

This chain links TRBV5-1 with TRBJ1-1; a possible D gene is TRBD1 (5 bases). The CDR3 length is 16 residues. Germline CDR1 and CDR2: SGHRS and YFSETQ. Trimming took 0 bases from V and 6 from J, leaving 18 bases between them. This CDR3 reads CASSLAGIKLGAEAFF. CDR3 nucleotides: TGCGCCAGCAGCTTGGCCGGTATTAAGTTGGGGGCTGAAGCTTTCTTT. Filled out from reference TRBV5-1 and TRBJ1-1, the complete variable domain reads KAGVTQTPRYLIKTRGQQVTLSCSPISGHRSVSWYQQTPGQGLQFLFEYFSETQRNKGNFPGRFSGRQFSNSRSEMNVSTLELGDSALYLCASSLAGIKLGAEAFFGQGTRLTVV.

The J gene is TRBJ2-7, the V gene TRBV11-2; 10 bases fit TRBD1. The CDR3 consists of 15 residues. V shed 5 bases and J 5 bases; nucleotides not matched to a gene: 9. Germline V gives CDR1 SGHAT, CDR2 FQNNGV. The CDR3 reads CASSPDRGYWDEQYF. CDR3 coding DNA: TGTGCCAGCAGCCCGGACAGGGGGTATTGGGACGAGCAGTACTTC.

The chain recombines TRBV9 with TRBJ1-2; D ambiguous. V lost 4 bases to trimming and J lost 4 bases, with 11 bases between them. Looked up from germline, CDR1 is SGDLS and CDR2 is YYNGEE. CDR3 length: 13 residues. CDR3 nucleotide sequence: TGTGCCAGCAGCCTCACGGGCTCCTATGGCTACACCTTC. Protein product: CASSLTGSYGYTF.

The CDR3 sequence: CASSRDDRGNTEAFF. For the CDR3, the DNA is TGTGCCAGCAGCCGGGACGATCGGGGGAACACTGAAGCTTTCTTT. The V call is TRBV5-5, the J call TRBJ1-1, with a tentative D call TRBD1 (5 bases). V lost 4 bases to trimming and J lost 1 base, with 14 bases between them. The CDR3 is 15 residues long. Germline V gene lookup returns CDR1 SGHKS and CDR2 YYEKEE (reference sequence).

This clone is a singleton in its sample. The rearrangement joins TRBV5-1 to TRBJ2-7, with TRBD2 identical over 8 bases. V was clipped by 1 base and J by 3 bases; unmatched bases: 0. This CDR3 comprises 13 residues. The germline V gene encodes CDR1 SGHRS and CDR2 YFSETQ. The CDR3 here is CASSLSGGYEQYF. The CDR3 DNA is TGCGCCAGCAGCTTGAGCGGGGGCTACGAGCAGTACTTC. The variable domain in full, with the rest retrieved from reference TRBV5-1 and TRBJ2-7, is KAGVTQTPRYLIKTRGQQVTLSCSPISGHRSVSWYQQTPGQGLQFLFEYFSETQRNKGNFPGRFSGRQFSNSRSEMNVSTLELGDSALYLCASSLSGGYEQYFGPGTRLTVT.

The chain joins TRBV10-3 to TRBJ2-2; 12 positions agree with TRBD2. Germline lookup yields CDR1 ENHRY and CDR2 SYGVKD. This CDR3 spans 16 amino acids. Trimming cost V 6 bases and J 5 bases; bases outside gene matches: 7. CDR3 in amino acids: CAISSLAGGQTGELFF. CDR3 coding DNA: TGTGCCATCAGCAGTCTAGCGGGGGGGCAAACCGGGGAGCTGTTTTTT.

The rearrangement uses TRBV5-4 and TRBJ2-1; TRBD2 matches 9 bases. This CDR3 has 15 amino acids. J gave up 5 bases and V 0 bases, and 3 bases lay outside the gene matches. The V gene's germline CDR1 is SGHNT and CDR2 YYREEE (reference sequence). CDR3 region: CASSLGLAVNNEQFF. CDR3 nucleotide sequence: TGTGCCAGCAGCTTGGGACTAGCGGTAAACAATGAGCAGTTCTTC.

This chain uses TRBV30 with TRBJ1-3; TRBD1 matches at 9 bases. CDR3 length: 16 residues. V shed 3 bases, J shed 2 bases, and the junction held 8 bases outside the gene matches. Per germline, CDR1 GTSNPN and CDR2 SVGIG (reference sequence). The CDR3 sequence: CAWSVRDRDPGNTIYF. Here the CDR3 DNA reads TGTGCCTGGAGCGTCCGGGACAGGGATCCTGGAAACACCATATATTTT.

The chain joins TRBV5-5 to TRBJ1-1; TRBD1 is a possible D gene (6 bases). Germline-derived CDR1 and CDR2 are SGHKS and YYEKEE (reference sequence). CDR3 length: 15 residues. Trimming took 4 bases from V and 1 from J, leaving 14 bases between them. The CDR3 region is CASSGGGNWNTEAFF. CDR3 coding DNA: TGTGCCAGCAGCGGAGGGGGGAACTGGAACACTGAAGCTTTCTTT.

The chain links TRBV9 to TRBJ1-6, with D perhaps matching TRBD1 (6 bases). The CDR3 sequence is 14 residues long. The ends were cut back, 0 bases at V and 10 bases at J, with 11 bases in the middle. Germline V gives CDR1 SGDLS, CDR2 YYNGEE. CDR3 DNA: TGTGCCAGCAGCGTAGAAGGGGGAGGGTCACCCCTCCACTTT. This encodes CASSVEGGGSPLHF.